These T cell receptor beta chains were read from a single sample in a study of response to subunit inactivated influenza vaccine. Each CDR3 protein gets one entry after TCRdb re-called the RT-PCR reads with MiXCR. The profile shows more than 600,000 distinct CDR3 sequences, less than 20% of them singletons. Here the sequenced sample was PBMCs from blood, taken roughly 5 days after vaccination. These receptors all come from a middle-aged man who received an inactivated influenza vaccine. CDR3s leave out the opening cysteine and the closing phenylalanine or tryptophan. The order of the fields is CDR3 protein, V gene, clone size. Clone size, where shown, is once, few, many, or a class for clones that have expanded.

CDR3: ASSTHRADTQY; V: TRBV11-2; size: NA
CDR3: AWSQAGPTQY; V: TRBV30; size: NA
CDR3: ASSRTGTTGELF; V: TRBV7-9; size: few
CDR3: SARSSVTEAF; V: TRBV20-1; size: NA
CDR3: ASRSVEQQNYGYT; V: TRBV12-3/TRBV12-4; size: NA
CDR3: SYLAAGGTTNYGYT; V: TRBV20-1; size: few
CDR3: ASSQGQGGDTEAF; V: TRBV4-1; size: few
CDR3: SVVPDRPFQPQH; V: TRBV29-1; size: few
CDR3: SARADFLSGANVLT; V: TRBV20-1; size: few
CDR3: SALNWGRNEQF; V: TRBV20-1; size: few
CDR3: ASSLVGQGAGTDTQY; V: TRBV12-3/TRBV12-4; size: NA
CDR3: ASSHPTGGEQF; V: TRBV5-6; size: few
CDR3: ASSFGDNEKLF; V: TRBV12-3/TRBV12-4; size: many
CDR3: ASSLVGQGGEQY; V: TRBV12-3/TRBV12-4; size: many
CDR3: ATSDRGYGYT; V: TRBV24-1; size: many
CDR3: SARFNTEAF; V: TRBV29-1; size: many
CDR3: ASRSHRGGNEQF; V: TRBV12-3/TRBV12-4; size: NA
CDR3: ASSSWEKNYGYT; V: TRBV4-1; size: few
CDR3: ASSQPGSGRYEQY; V: TRBV28; size: few
CDR3: ASRGQPQETQY; V: TRBV5-1; size: few
CDR3: ASSFSGAMYGYT; V: TRBV7-2; size: few
CDR3: SAPGLGSYNEQF; V: TRBV20-1; size: few
CDR3: ASSRREGQETQY; V: TRBV12-3/TRBV12-4; size: few
CDR3: ASSEFGLAGETQY; V: TRBV5-1; size: NA
CDR3: ASMRFLGRQGRLYEQY; V: TRBV11-1; size: few
CDR3: SASGHGRPYEQY; V: TRBV29-1; size: few
CDR3: ASSSTGTPTYEQY; V: TRBV6-1; size: few
CDR3: ASSHPGQFPNTEAF; V: TRBV14; size: few
CDR3: ATSDLGQNQPQH; V: TRBV24-1; size: NA
CDR3: ASSLPDGSGRRQETQY; V: TRBV14; size: NA
CDR3: ASSSRTSGQETQY; V: TRBV11-1; size: few
CDR3: ASSQPGRDSGNTIY; V: TRBV4-1; size: NA
CDR3: ATTGNYGYT; V: TRBV12-3/TRBV12-4; size: few
CDR3: ASSLSLAEPGDEQF; V: TRBV5-1; size: few
CDR3: ASSPWTSGLIETQY; V: TRBV14; size: NA
CDR3: ASSISGLGDTQY; V: TRBV7-2; size: NA
CDR3: ASMLRESEAF; V: TRBV6-6; size: many
CDR3: ASSQGLGGELF; V: TRBV14; size: NA
CDR3: SARDRAPNTGELF; V: TRBV20-1; size: few
CDR3: ASSVAPGEDTQY; V: TRBV9; size: NA
CDR3: SAGTGITYEQY; V: TRBV20-1; size: NA
CDR3: ASSLGTSGLVGEQF; V: TRBV5-1; size: NA
CDR3: ASSLSLRIATDTQY; V: TRBV5-6; size: NA
CDR3: ASSPDRGVVTEAF; V: TRBV5-5; size: few
CDR3: ASRPGTANTGELF; V: TRBV5-1; size: many
CDR3: ASSLQRGGEQF; V: TRBV5-1; size: NA
CDR3: ASSQEVAKNQETQY; V: TRBV4-2; size: NA
CDR3: ASSPSTGRSNIQY; V: TRBV7-8; size: NA
CDR3: ASSDRLGVSGSTDTQY; V: TRBV25-1; size: many
CDR3: ASSQDLGTPTDTQY; V: TRBV3-1; size: NA
CDR3: ASSSTRVSETQY; V: TRBV27; size: many
CDR3: ASSPGLAGFYEQY; V: TRBV11-1; size: NA
CDR3: ASSLGAGGGEAF; V: TRBV5-6; size: NA
CDR3: ASREGVYEQY; V: TRBV7-2; size: many
CDR3: ASSLGGFLY; V: TRBV7-9; size: NA
CDR3: ASRSLSGRASNEQF; V: TRBV7-9; size: few
CDR3: ASSLQRGVTDTQY; V: TRBV7-2; size: NA